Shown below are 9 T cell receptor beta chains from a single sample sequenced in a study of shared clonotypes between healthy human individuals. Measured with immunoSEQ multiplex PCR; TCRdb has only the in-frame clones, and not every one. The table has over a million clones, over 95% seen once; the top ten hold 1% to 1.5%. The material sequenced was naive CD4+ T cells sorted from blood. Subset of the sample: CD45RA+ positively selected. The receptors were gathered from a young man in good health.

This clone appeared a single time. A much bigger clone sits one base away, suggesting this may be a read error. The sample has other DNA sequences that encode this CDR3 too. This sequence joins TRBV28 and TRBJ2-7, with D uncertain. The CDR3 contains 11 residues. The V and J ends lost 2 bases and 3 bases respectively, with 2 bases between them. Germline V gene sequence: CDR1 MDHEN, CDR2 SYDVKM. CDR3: CASSLDYEQYF. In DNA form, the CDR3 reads TGTGCCAGCAGTTTAGACTACGAGCAGTACTTC. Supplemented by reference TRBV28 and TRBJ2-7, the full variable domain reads DVKVTQSSRYLVKRTGEKVFLECVQDMDHENMFWYRQDPGLGLRLIYFSYDVKMKEKGDIPEGYSVSREKKERFSLILESASTNQTSMYLCASSLDYEQYFGPGTRLTVT.

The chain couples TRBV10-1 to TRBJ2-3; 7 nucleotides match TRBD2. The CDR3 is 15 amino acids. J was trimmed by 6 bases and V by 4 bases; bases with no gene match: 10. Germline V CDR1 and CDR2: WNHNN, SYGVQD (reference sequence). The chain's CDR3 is CASSAGGRVMDTQYF. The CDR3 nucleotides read TGCGCCAGCAGTGCTGGGGGGAGGGTTATGGATACGCAGTATTTT.

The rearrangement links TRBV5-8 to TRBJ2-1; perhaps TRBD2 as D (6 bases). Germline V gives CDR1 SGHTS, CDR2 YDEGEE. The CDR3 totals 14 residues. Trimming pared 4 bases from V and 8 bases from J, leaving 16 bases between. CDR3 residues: CASSPRRARHEQFF. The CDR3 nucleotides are TGTGCCAGCAGCCCCCGGAGGGCCCGCCATGAGCAGTTCTTC.

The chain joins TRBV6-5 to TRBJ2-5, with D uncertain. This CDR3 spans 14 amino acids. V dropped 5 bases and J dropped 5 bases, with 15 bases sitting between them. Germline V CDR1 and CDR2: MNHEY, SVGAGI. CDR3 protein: CASSDGGVQETQYF. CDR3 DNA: TGTGCCAGCAGTGACGGTGGGGTGCAGGAGACCCAGTACTTC.

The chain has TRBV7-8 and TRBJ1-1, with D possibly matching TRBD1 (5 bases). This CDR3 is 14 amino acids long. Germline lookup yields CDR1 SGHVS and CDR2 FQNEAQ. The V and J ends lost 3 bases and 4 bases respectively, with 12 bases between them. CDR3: CASSLEQGLTEAFF. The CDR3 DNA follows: TGTGCCAGCAGCTTGGAGCAGGGCCTCACTGAAGCTTTCTTT.

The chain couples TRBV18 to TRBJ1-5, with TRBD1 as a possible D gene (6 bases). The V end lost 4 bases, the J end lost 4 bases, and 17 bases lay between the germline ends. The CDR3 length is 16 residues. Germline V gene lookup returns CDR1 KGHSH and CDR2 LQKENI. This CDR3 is CASSHVTGQANQPQHF. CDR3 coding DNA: TGTGCCAGCTCACACGTGACAGGCCAAGCTAATCAGCCCCAGCATTTT.

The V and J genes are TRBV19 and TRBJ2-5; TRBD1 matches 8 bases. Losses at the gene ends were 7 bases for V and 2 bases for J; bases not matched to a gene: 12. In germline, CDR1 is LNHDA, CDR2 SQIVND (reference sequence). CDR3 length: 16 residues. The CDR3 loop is CASKGRGRTPQETQYF. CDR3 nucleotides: TGTGCCAGTAAGGGCAGGGGGCGTACCCCTCAAGAGACCCAGTACTTC.

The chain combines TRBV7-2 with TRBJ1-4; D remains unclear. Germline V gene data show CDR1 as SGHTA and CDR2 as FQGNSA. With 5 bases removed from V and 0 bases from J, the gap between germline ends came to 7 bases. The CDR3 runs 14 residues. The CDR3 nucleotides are TGTGCCAGCAGCCCACAAGCAACTAATGAAAAACTGTTTTTT. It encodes CASSPQATNEKLFF.

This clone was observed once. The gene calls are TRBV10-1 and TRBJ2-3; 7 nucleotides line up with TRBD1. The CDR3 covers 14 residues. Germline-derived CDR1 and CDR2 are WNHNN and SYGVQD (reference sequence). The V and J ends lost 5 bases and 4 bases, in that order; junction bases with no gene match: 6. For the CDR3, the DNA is TGCGCCAGCAGTAAACAGGGGATCCCAGATACGCAGTATTTT. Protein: CASSKQGIPDTQYF.